The present TCR beta chain was sequenced within a study of OX40 agonist ivuxolimab in advanced cancers. About the research overall: Each patient was given ivuxolimab into a vein every 2 weeks, at 0.01 to 10 mg/kg.

Broader study findings: The CD4+ and CD8+ T cells in the blood had expanded clonally by week 6 at 0.1 to 3.0 mg/kg.

The protocol was immunoSEQ multiplex PCR, while the TCRdb copy is restricted to in-frame clones and leaves out a portion. The sample records roughly 76,000 clones, around 90% being singletons. The V gene lost 4 bases and the J gene lost 5 bases, with 12 bases spanning the gap. Germline values: CDR1 SGHDT, CDR2 YYEEEE. The CDR3 spans 13 residues. The sample holds one count of this clone. Its target is unknown. The source is an adult with an advanced solid tumor such as melanoma, head and neck, liver or kidney cancer. This chain uses TRBV5-6 with TRBJ1-2, with D unclear. Sample: CD4+ or CD8+ T cells sorted from blood, taken in a trial of the OX40 agonist ivuxolimab. CDR3 protein: CASSPPSVYGYTF. CDR3 sequence (DNA): TGTGCCAGCAGCCCGCCCTCTGTGTATGGCTACACCTTC.